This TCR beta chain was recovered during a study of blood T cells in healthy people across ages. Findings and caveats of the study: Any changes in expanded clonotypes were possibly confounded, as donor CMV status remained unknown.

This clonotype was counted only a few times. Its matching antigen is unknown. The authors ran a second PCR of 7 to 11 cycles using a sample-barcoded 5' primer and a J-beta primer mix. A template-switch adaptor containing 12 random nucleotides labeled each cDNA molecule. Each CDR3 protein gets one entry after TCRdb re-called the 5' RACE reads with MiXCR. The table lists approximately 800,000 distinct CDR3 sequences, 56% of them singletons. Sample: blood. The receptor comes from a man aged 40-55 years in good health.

The CDR3 DNA reads TGTGCCAGCAGTGAAACTCCGGGACAGGGTCGGGTTGAGCAGTTCTTC. This gives the protein CASSETPGQGRVEQFF. The chain couples TRBV2 to TRBJ2-1; 9 bases fit TRBD1. Germline values: CDR1 SNHLY, CDR2 FYNNEI. V lost 2 bases to trimming and J lost 9 bases; unmatched junction nucleotides: 11. The CDR3 is made up of 16 amino acids.